What follows is one T cell receptor beta chain and its context. Its cognate antigen is unknown. Libraries were prepared by immunoSEQ multiplex PCR; TCRdb keeps only in-frame clonotypes and omits some of them. The table lists more than 1.2 million clones, around 98.5% of them singletons. The V and J ends lost 0 bases and 4 bases, in that order; junction bases with no gene match: 3. CDR1 SEHNR and CDR2 FQNEAQ come from the germline V gene (reference sequence). The CDR3 loop spans 16 amino acids. The donors, healthy adults who were HIV-negative, had experienced no recent acute infections or vaccinations. These data originate in a study of shared clonotypes between healthy human individuals. Study-wide results and caveats: A small donor pool kept down the genetic and exposure-history diversity that was represented. Large depth notwithstanding, sorted-subset sequencing proved incomplete by rarefaction.

The receptor was isolated from a man under 40 in good health. J is TRBJ1-4 and V is TRBV7-9, with 9 bases fitting TRBD1. The specimen was naive CD4+ T cells sorted from blood. Noted subset: CD45RA+ positively selected. CDR3 loop: CASSLAQGAFNEKLFF. The CDR3 DNA follows: TGTGCCAGCAGCTTAGCACAGGGGGCTTTTAATGAAAAACTGTTTTTT.